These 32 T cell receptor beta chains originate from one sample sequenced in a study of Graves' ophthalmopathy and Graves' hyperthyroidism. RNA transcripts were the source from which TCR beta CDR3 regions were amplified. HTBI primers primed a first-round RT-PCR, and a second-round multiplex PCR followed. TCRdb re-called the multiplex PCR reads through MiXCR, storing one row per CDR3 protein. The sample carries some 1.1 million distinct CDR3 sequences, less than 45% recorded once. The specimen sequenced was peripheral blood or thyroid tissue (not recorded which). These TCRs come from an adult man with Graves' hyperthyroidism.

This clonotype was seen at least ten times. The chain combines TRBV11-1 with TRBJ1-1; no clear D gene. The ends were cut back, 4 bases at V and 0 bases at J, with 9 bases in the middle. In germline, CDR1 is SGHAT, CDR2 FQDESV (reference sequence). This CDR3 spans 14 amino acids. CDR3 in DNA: TGTGCCAGCAGCTCCGGACGGGTGAACACTGAAGCTTTCTTT. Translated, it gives CASSSGRVNTEAFF.

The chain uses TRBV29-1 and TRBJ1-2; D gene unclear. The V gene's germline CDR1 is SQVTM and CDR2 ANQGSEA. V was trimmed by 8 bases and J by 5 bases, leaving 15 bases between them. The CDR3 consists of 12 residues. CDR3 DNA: TGCAGCTTGGGGAGAAGACTTTATGGCTACACCTTC. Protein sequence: CSLGRRLYGYTF.

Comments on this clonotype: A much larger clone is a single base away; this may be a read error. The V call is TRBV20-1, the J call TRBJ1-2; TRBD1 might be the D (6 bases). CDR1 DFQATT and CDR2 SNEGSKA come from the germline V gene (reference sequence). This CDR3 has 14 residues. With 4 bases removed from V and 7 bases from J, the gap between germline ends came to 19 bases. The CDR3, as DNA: TGCAGTGCTAAGATTAGGGGGGGCCGTTCTGGCTACACCTTC. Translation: CSAKIRGGRSGYTF.

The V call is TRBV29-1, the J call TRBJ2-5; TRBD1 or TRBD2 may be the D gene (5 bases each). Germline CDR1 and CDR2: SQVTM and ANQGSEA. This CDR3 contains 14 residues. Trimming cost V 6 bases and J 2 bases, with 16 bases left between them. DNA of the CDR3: TGCAGCGTCGGTCATAGTGGGGGACAAGAGACCCAGTACTTC. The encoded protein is CSVGHSGGQETQYF.

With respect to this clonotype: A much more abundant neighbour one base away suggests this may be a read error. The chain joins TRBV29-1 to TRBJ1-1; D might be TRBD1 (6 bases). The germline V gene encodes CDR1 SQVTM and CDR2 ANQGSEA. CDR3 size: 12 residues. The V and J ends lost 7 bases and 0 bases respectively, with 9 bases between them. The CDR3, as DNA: TGCAGCGAGGGGGGCTTGAACACTGAAGCTTTCTTT. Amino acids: CSEGGLNTEAFF. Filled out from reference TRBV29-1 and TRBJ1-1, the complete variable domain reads SAVISQKPSRDICQRGTSLTIQCQVDSQVTMMFWYRQQPGQSLTLIATANQGSEATYESGFVIDKFPISRPNLTFSTLTVSNMSPEDSSIYLCSEGGLNTEAFFGQGTRLTVV.

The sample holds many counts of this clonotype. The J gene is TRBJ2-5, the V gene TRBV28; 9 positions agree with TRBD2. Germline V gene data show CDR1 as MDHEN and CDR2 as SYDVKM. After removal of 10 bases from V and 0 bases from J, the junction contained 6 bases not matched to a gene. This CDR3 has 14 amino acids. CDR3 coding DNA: TGTGCCACAACTAGCGGGTCGTACCAAGAGACCCAGTACTTC. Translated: CATTSGSYQETQYF.

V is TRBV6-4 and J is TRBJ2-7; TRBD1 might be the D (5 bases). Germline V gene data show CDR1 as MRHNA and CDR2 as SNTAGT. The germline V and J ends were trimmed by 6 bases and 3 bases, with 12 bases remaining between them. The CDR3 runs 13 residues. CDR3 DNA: TGTGCCAGCAGACTACGACAGAGCTACGAGCAGTACTTC. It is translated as CASRLRQSYEQYF.

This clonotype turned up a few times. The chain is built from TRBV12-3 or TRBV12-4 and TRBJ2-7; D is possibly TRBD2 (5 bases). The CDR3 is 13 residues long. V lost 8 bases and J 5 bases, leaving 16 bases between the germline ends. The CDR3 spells CASLGETSHEQYF. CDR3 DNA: TGTGCCAGCCTCGGGGAGACAAGCCACGAGCAGTACTTC.

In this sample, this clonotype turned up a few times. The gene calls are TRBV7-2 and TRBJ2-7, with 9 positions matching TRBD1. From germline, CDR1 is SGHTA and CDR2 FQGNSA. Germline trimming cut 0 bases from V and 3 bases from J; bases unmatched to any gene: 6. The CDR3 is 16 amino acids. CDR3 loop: CASSLAGTGNNYEQYF. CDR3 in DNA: TGTGCCAGCAGCTTAGCAGGGACAGGGAATAACTACGAGCAGTACTTC. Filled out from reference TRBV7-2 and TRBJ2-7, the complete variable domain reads GAGVSQSPSNKVTEKGKDVELRCDPISGHTALYWYRQSLGQGLEFLIYFQGNSAPDKSGLPSDRFSAERTGGSVSTLTIQRTQQEDSAVYLCASSLAGTGNNYEQYFGPGTRLTVT.

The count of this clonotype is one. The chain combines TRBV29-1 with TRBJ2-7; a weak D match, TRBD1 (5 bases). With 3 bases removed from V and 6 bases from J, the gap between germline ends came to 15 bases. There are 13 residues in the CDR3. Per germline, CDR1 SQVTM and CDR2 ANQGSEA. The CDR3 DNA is TGCAGCGTTGATGGGCAGGGTCCCGGCGAGCAGTACTTC. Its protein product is CSVDGQGPGEQYF.

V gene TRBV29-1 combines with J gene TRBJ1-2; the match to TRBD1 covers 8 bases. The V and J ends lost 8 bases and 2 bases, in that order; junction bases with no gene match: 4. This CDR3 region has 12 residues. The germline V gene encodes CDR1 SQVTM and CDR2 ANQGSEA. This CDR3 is CSITGGNYGYTF. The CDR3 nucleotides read TGCAGCATTACAGGGGGGAACTATGGCTACACCTTC. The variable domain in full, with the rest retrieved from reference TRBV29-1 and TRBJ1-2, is SAVISQKPSRDICQRGTSLTIQCQVDSQVTMMFWYRQQPGQSLTLIATANQGSEATYESGFVIDKFPISRPNLTFSTLTVSNMSPEDSSIYLCSITGGNYGYTFGSGTRLTVV.

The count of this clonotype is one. The CDR3 spells CATSSNRGNEKLFF. DNA for the CDR3: TGTGCCACCAGCAGCAACAGGGGGAATGAAAAACTGTTTTTT. The J gene is TRBJ1-4, the V gene TRBV15; 8 nucleotides match TRBD1. With 3 bases clipped from V and 5 bases from J, the junction kept 2 bases outside the gene matches. Germline V gives CDR1 LNHNV, CDR2 YYDKDF (reference sequence). The CDR3 extends over 14 amino acids.

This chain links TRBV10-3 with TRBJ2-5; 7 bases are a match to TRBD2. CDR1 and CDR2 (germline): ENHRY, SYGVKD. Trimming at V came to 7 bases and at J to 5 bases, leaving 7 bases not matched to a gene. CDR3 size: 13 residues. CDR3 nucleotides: TGTGCCATCACCCCTCTACTAGCGGAGACCCAGTACTTC. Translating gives CAITPLLAETQYF.

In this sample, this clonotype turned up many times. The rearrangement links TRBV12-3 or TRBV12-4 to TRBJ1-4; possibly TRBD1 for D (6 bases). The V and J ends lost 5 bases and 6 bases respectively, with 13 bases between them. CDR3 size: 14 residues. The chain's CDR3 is CASSARTVDEKLFF. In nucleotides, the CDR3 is TGTGCCAGCAGTGCGAGGACAGTAGATGAAAAACTGTTTTTT.

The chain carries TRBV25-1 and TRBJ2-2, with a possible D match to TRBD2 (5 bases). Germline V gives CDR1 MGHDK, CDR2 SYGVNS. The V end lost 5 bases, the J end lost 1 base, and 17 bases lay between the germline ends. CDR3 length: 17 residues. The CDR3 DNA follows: TGTGCCAGCAGTACGCCGTCGGGCGGGCAGAACACCGGGGAGCTGTTTTTT. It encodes CASSTPSGGQNTGELFF.

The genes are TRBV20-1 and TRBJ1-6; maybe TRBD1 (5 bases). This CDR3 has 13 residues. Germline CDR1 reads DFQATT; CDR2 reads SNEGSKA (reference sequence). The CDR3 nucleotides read TGCAGCTCTTGGTCAGGGCGGGATTCACCCCTCCACTTT. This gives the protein CSSWSGRDSPLHF.

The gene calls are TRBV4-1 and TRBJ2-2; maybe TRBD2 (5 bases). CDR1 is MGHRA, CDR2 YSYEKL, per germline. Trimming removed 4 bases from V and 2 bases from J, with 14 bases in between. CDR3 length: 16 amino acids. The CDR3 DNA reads TGCGCCAGCAGCCGGACTGGGCAGATTAACACCGGGGAGCTGTTTTTT. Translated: CASSRTGQINTGELFF.

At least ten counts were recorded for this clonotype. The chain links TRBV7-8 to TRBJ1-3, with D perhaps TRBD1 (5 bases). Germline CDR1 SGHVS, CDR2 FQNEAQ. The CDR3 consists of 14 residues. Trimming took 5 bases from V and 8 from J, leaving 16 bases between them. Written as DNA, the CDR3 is TGTGCCAGCAGCCCATCGAGCAGGGTATACACCATATATTTT. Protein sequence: CASSPSSRVYTIYF. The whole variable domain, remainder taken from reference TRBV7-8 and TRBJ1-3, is GAGVSQSPRYKVAKRGQDVALRCDPISGHVSLFWYQQALGQGPEFLTYFQNEAQLDKSGLPSDRFFAERPEGSVSTLKIQRTQQEDSAVYLCASSPSSRVYTIYFGEGSWLTVV.

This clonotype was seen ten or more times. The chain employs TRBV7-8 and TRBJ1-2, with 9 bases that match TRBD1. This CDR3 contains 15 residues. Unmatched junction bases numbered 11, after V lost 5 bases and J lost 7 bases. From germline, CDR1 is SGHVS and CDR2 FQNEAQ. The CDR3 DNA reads TGTGCCAGCAGCCTCCGGACAGGGGAGGTTGGTGGCTACACCTTC. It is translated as CASSLRTGEVGGYTF.

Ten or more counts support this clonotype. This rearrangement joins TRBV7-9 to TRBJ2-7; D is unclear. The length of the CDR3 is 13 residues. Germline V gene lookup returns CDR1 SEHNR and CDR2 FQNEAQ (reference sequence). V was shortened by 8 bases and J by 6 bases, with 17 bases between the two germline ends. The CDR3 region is CASADGVRSEQYF. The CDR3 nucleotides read TGTGCCAGCGCCGACGGCGTACGCTCCGAGCAGTACTTC.

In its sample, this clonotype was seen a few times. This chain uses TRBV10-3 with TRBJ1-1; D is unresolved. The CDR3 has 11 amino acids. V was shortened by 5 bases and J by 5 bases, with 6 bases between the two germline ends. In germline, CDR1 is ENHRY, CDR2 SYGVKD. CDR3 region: CAISSGTEAFF. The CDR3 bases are TGTGCCATCAGTTCGGGTACTGAAGCTTTCTTT.

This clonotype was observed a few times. As DNA, the CDR3 is TGCAGTGCAACCGGGACTAGCGGGAGAACGCAGTATTTT. Its translation is CSATGTSGRTQYF. This chain connects TRBV20-1 to TRBJ2-3; TRBD2 matches at 14 bases. In germline, CDR1 is DFQATT, CDR2 SNEGSKA (reference sequence). V lost 6 bases to trimming and J lost 9 bases; unmatched junction nucleotides: 5. This CDR3 is built from 13 residues.

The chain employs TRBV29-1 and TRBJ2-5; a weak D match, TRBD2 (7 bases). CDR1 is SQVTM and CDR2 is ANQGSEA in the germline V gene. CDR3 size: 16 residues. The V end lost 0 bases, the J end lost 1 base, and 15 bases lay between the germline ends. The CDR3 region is CSVEDRGAHSQETQYF. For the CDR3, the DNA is TGCAGCGTTGAAGATCGGGGGGCGCATTCCCAAGAGACCCAGTACTTC.

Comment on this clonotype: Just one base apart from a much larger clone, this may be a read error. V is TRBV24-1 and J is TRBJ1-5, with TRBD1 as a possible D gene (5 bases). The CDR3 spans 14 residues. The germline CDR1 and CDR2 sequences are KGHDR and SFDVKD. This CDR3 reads CATSDLDSNQPRHF. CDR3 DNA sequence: TGTGCCACCAGTGATTTGGACAGCAATCAGCCCCGGCATTTT.

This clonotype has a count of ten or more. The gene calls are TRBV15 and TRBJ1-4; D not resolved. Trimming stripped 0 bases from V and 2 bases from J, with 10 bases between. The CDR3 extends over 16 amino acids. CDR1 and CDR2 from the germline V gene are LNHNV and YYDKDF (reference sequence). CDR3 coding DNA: TGTGCCACCAGCAGAGATTGGGCGGGCACTAATGAAAAACTGTTTTTT. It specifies CATSRDWAGTNEKLFF.

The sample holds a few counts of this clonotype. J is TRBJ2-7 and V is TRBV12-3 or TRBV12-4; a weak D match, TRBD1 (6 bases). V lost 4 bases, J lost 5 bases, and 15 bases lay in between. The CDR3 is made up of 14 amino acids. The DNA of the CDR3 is TGTGCCAGCAGTTACTCTGGGCAGGGGAACGAGCAGTACTTC. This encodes CASSYSGQGNEQYF.

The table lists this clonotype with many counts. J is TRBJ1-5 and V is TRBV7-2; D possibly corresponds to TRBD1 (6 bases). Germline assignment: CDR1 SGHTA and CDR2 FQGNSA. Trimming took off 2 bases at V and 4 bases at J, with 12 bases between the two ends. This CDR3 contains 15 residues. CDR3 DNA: TGTGCCAGCAGCTTACAGGGGTTAGGGAATCAGCCCCAGCATTTT. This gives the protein CASSLQGLGNQPQHF.

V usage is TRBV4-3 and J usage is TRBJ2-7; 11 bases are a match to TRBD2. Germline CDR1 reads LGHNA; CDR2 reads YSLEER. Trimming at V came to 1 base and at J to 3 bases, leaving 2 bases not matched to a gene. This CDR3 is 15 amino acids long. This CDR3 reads CASSQVLAGDYEQYF. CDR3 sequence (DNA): TGCGCCAGCAGCCAAGTACTAGCGGGAGACTACGAGCAGTACTTC.

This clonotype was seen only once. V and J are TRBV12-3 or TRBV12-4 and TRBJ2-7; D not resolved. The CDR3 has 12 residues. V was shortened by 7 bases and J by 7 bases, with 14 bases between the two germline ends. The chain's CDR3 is CASTFWAGEQYF. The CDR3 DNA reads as TGTGCCAGCACTTTTTGGGCCGGAGAGCAGTACTTC.

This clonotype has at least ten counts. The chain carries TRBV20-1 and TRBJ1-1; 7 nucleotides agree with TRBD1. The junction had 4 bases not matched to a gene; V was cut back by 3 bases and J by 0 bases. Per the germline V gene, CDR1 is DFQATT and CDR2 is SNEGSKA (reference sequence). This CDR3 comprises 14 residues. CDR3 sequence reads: CSARKGQLNTEAFF. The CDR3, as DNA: TGCAGTGCTAGGAAGGGACAGTTGAACACTGAAGCTTTCTTT.

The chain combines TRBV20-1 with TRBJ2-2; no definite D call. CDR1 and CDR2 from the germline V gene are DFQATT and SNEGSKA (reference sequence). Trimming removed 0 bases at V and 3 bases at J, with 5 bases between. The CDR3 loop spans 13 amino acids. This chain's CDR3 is CSARDRYTGELFF. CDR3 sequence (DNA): TGCAGTGCTAGAGATCGGTACACCGGGGAGCTGTTTTTT.

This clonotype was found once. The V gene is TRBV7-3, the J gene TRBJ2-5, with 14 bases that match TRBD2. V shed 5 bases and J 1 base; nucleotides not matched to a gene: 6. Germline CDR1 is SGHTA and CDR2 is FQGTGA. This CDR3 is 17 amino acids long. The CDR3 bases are TGTGCCAGCAGCCCAGGGACTAGCGGGAGTTTCCAAGAGACCCAGTACTTC. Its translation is CASSPGTSGSFQETQYF.